This T cell receptor (beta chain) is from a study of CD4 and CD8 cells across lung adenocarcinoma regions. Localized lung adenocarcinoma, a non-small cell lung cancer, affected the donors. The germline V gene has CDR1 MNHNS and CDR2 SASEGT. V lost 7 bases, J lost 7 bases, and 11 bases lay in between. The CDR3 is made up of 12 amino acids. TCRdb reprocessed the PCR reads with MiXCR, giving one entry per CDR3 protein. The table shows 3,500 to 5,000 distinct CDR3 sequences, with approximately 43% occurring only once. The chain links TRBV6-1 to TRBJ1-5; D is unresolved. The sample comprised CD4+ T cells from the margin of a lung tumor. The TCR sequence derives from a female donor with lung adenocarcinoma. The CD4 and CD8 labels of this study may be unreliable. CDR3 sequence reads: CASTYGQQPQHF. The DNA of the CDR3 is TGTGCCAGCACCTACGGGCAACAGCCCCAGCATTTT.